Below are 23 T cell receptor beta chains sequenced from a single sample in a study of T cell clonality in common variable immunodeficiency. Study-level findings and limits: Fewer deletions and N-nucleotide insertions were reportedly seen in common variable immunodeficiency TCR beta sequences.

Generated by immunoSEQ multiplex PCR, the TCRdb table keeps only in-frame clones and is missing some. The table records just over 20,000 clones without singletons, the ten largest covering 2% to 2.5%. These TCRs are of unknown antigen specificity. Sequenced input: peripheral blood mononuclear cells. These receptors came from a human donor with common variable immunodeficiency.

This clone was counted at least ten times. Read sequence stops 3 residues before the CDR3 end, and the germline J gene provides the missing end. The V call is TRBV14, the J call TRBJ2-2, with 8 bases that match TRBD1. The V and J ends lost 7 bases and 4 bases, in that order; junction bases with no gene match: 11. Germline V CDR1 and CDR2: SGHDN, FVKESK. The CDR3 covers 16 residues. CDR3 DNA, as far as it was read: TGTGCCAGCAACACCGACAGGGGTGGGACCACCGGGGAG. This gives the protein CASNTDRGGTTGE. The CDR3 as a whole reads CASNTDRGGTTGELFF.

This clone came up many times. The read halts 3 residues ahead of the CDR3 end, with the missing end drawn from the germline J gene. The gene calls are TRBV4-2 and TRBJ2-4; tentatively, D is TRBD1 (5 bases). Germline V gene sequence: CDR1 LGHNA, CDR2 YNFKEQ. The CDR3 sequence is 15 residues long. This CDR3 is CASSQDSARVGIQYF. CDR3 bases read: TGTGCCAGCAGCCAAGATTCCGCCAGGGTGGGGATT.

This clone came up many times. CDR3 bases read: TGTGCCAGTAGTATATCGCAGGAGAGTACG. It codes for CASSISQEST. The whole CDR3 sequence is CASSISQESTQYF. The J gene is TRBJ2-3, the V gene TRBV19; D call uncertain. Read sequence stops 3 residues before the CDR3 end, and the germline J gene provides the missing end. Germline V gene sequence: CDR1 LNHDA, CDR2 SQIVND (reference sequence). This CDR3 comprises 13 residues. Trimming removed 2 bases from V and 8 bases from J, with 11 bases in between.

This clone appeared many times. The read finishes 3 residues shy of the CDR3 end, and the germline J gene is used to complete it. The J gene is TRBJ2-7, the V gene TRBV11-3; 8 nucleotides line up with TRBD1. J was trimmed by 3 bases and V by 7 bases; bases with no gene match: 11. The CDR3 spans 15 residues. Germline V gene lookup returns CDR1 SGHNT and CDR2 YENEEA. This CDR3 is CASTLTGAHNYEQYF. The part of the CDR3 DNA that was read is TGTGCCAGCACCCTGACAGGGGCCCACAACTACGAG.

This clone showed up just a few times. The read comes to an end 3 residues before the CDR3 does, leaving the germline J gene to fill in the end. The chain couples TRBV20-1 to TRBJ2-1; 8 bases line up with TRBD2. Trimming took 5 bases from V and 7 from J; bases not matched to a gene: 13. The CDR3 extends over 15 amino acids. The germline CDR1 and CDR2 sequences are DFQATT and SNEGSKA (reference sequence). Incomplete CDR3 DNA: TGCAGTGCTGAGGGCGGGGGGCGTTTGCGGAATGAG. Residues: CSAEGGGRLRNE. The full CDR3 protein reads CSAEGGGRLRNEQFF.

This clone was picked up many times. The observed sequence ends 3 residues before the CDR3 terminus, with the missing tail filled in from the germline J gene. This sequence joins TRBV20-1 and TRBJ1-2; 7 positions agree with TRBD1. V gave up 3 bases and J gave up 4 bases; unmatched junction bases: 8. This CDR3 is built from 14 residues. Germline assignment: CDR1 DFQATT and CDR2 SNEGSKA (reference sequence). This CDR3 reads CSASDRVRGYGYTF. The part of the CDR3 DNA that was read is TGCAGTGCTAGCGACAGGGTAAGGGGCTATGGC.

In its sample, this clone was seen many times. Read coverage stops 3 residues before the CDR3 terminus; the germline J gene supplies the remainder. This sequence joins TRBV7-8 and TRBJ2-1; D is perhaps TRBD2 (5 bases). In germline, CDR1 is SGHVS, CDR2 FQNEAQ. Between the trimmed V and J ends, which lost 5 bases and 9 bases, there was a span of 11 bases. The CDR3 is 12 amino acids. The CDR3 region is CASSPPRGEQFF. The sequenced CDR3 bases are TGTGCCAGCAGCCCCCCCCGGGGTGAG. The full variable domain, its missing parts supplied by reference TRBV7-8 and TRBJ2-1, is GAGVSQSPRYKVAKRGQDVALRCDPISGHVSLFWYQQALGQGPEFLTYFQNEAQLDKSGLPSDRFFAERPEGSVSTLKIQRTQQEDSAVYLCASSPPRGEQFFGPGTRLTVL.

Comment on this clone: Sequencing ends 3 residues short of the CDR3 end; the germline J gene provides the rest. The rearrangement uses TRBV7-9 and TRBJ1-3; maybe TRBD1 (6 bases). CDR3 length: 14 amino acids. Deletions cut 5 bases from V and 2 bases from J, with 10 bases between. Germline V gene sequence: CDR1 SEHNR, CDR2 FQNEAQ (reference sequence). CDR3 bases read: TGTGCCAGCAGCAGGGACACAGCTGGAAACACC. Translation gives CASSRDTAGNT. The full CDR3 protein is CASSRDTAGNTIYF.

In its sample, this clone was seen many times. The sequence runs out 3 residues before the end of the CDR3; the remainder is reconstructed from the germline J gene. The chain employs TRBV5-4 and TRBJ2-5; 10 nucleotides agree with TRBD2. Germline V lookup: CDR1 SGHNT, CDR2 YYREEE (reference sequence). This CDR3 contains 16 residues. Trimming cost V 0 bases and J 0 bases; bases outside gene matches: 2. CDR3: CASSLAGTSDQETQYF. CDR3 DNA (partial): TGTGCCAGCAGCTTGGCCGGGACTAGCGACCAAGAGACC.

This clone was seen ten or more times. Sequencing ends 3 residues short of the CDR3 end; the germline J gene provides the rest. The V and J genes are TRBV6-2 or TRBV6-3 and TRBJ2-5; 10 bases align to TRBD2. The CDR3 length is 16 residues. From germline, CDR1 is MNHEY and CDR2 SVGEGT. The junction had 8 bases not matched to a gene; V was cut back by 2 bases and J by 5 bases. The sequenced part of the CDR3 DNA is TGTGCCAGCAGTTACCAGTCGAGCGGGGGGGAGGAGACC. Amino acids: CASSYQSSGGEET. The full-length CDR3 reads as CASSYQSSGGEETQYF.

This clone was counted ten times or more. The DNA ends 3 residues before the CDR3 does, and the rest of the CDR3 is filled in from the germline J gene. The rearrangement links TRBV19 to TRBJ1-5; possibly TRBD1 for D (5 bases). This CDR3 spans 18 amino acids. The germline V gene encodes CDR1 LNHDA and CDR2 SQIVND (reference sequence). Trimming removed 1 base from V and 3 bases from J, with 19 bases in between. The part of the CDR3 DNA that was read is TGTGCCAGTAGTATAGTCTCAGGGAGCGGGAGGATCAATCAGCCC. Residues: CASSIVSGSGRINQP. The CDR3 reads in full as CASSIVSGSGRINQPQHF. Combining the CDR3 with reference TRBV19 and TRBJ1-5 gives the whole variable domain DGGITQSPKYLFRKEGQNVTLSCEQNLNHDAMYWYRQDPGQGLRLIYYSQIVNDFQKGDIAEGYSVSREKKESFPLTVTSAQKNPTAFYLCASSIVSGSGRINQPQHFGDGTRLSIL.

This clone was observed at least ten times. The CDR3 is cut off 3 residues early in the read; its end comes from the germline J gene. The chain links TRBV4-1 to TRBJ1-5, with TRBD1 matching over 7 bases. From germline, CDR1 is MGHRA and CDR2 YSYEKL. There are 16 residues in the CDR3. V trimming: 0 bases; J trimming: 1 base; junction bases outside the gene matches: 3. The DNA read from the CDR3 is TGCGCCAGCAGCCAAGACCAGGGGGTAAGCAATCAGCCC. This codes for CASSQDQGVSNQP. The full-length CDR3 reads as CASSQDQGVSNQPQHF.

This clone has a count of ten or more. The read finishes 3 residues shy of the CDR3 end, and the germline J gene is used to complete it. The chain uses TRBV5-5 and TRBJ1-2; 9 bases map to TRBD1. The CDR3 is 15 amino acids. Trimming took 3 bases from V and 1 from J; bases not matched to a gene: 4. Germline CDR1 SGHKS, CDR2 YYEKEE (reference sequence). The DNA read from the CDR3 is TGTGCCAGCAGCTCCAGACAGGGGGGTAACTATGGC. Translating gives CASSSRQGGNYG. The full-length CDR3 reads as CASSSRQGGNYGYTF.

This clone has at least ten counts. The read comes to an end 3 residues before the CDR3 does, leaving the germline J gene to fill in the end. The chain couples TRBV4-1 to TRBJ2-5; TRBD1 matches at 11 bases. Per germline, CDR1 MGHRA and CDR2 YSYEKL. V lost 3 bases and J lost 4; bases outside the gene matches: 4. The CDR3 loop spans 15 amino acids. CDR3 protein: CASSQGQGVRETQYF. The sequenced CDR3 bases are TGCGCCAGCAGCCAGGGACAGGGGGTGCGAGAGACC.

This clone has ten or more counts. The sequenced fragment ends 3 residues before the CDR3 boundary, so the rest is inferred from the germline J gene. The chain couples TRBV6-1 to TRBJ2-5; D could derive from TRBD1 or TRBD2 (5 bases each). Germline V gene data show CDR1 as MNHNS and CDR2 as SASEGT. Trimming cost V 3 bases and J 5 bases, with 13 bases left between them. This CDR3 contains 14 residues. The sequenced part of the CDR3 DNA is TGTGCCAGCAGTGATGAGGGGCTCGGGGAGACC. Translating it yields CASSDEGLGET. The entire CDR3 protein is CASSDEGLGETQYF.

This clone was detected ten times or more. The read comes to an end 3 residues before the CDR3 does, leaving the germline J gene to fill in the end. This chain uses TRBV29-1 with TRBJ1-1; the D is unclear. The CDR3 loop spans 11 amino acids. The germline V gene has CDR1 SQVTM and CDR2 ANQGSEA. The V and J ends lost 6 bases and 4 bases respectively, with 9 bases between them. The covered CDR3 bases are TGCAGCGTCGCGCCGGGCACTGAA. It encodes CSVAPGTE. The whole CDR3 protein reads CSVAPGTEAFF.

The table lists this clone with many counts. The read ends 3 residues shy of where the CDR3 ends; the end is completed using the germline J gene. This chain uses TRBV19 with TRBJ2-4; 8 nucleotides agree with TRBD2. The J segment lost 6 bases and the V segment lost 6 bases, leaving 4 bases of the junction unmatched. This CDR3 spans 13 amino acids. CDR1 is LNHDA, CDR2 SQIVND, per germline (reference sequence). Partial CDR3 DNA: TGTGCCAGTAGGAGCGGGGGCGGAAACATT. This gives the protein CASRSGGGNI. From start to end, the CDR3 is CASRSGGGNIQYF.

The table lists this clone with a few counts. The read terminates 3 residues before the CDR3 end, so the remaining end is supplied by the germline J gene. V usage is TRBV2 and J usage is TRBJ2-7; possibly TRBD1 for D (6 bases). The CDR3 runs 12 residues. Germline CDR1 reads SNHLY; CDR2 reads FYNNEI. V lost 6 bases to trimming and J lost 4 bases, with 10 bases between them. Incomplete CDR3 DNA: TGTGCCAGCAGGCGGACAGTATACGAG. Protein product: CASRRTVYE. In full, the CDR3 reads CASRRTVYEQYF.

This clone came up many times. The read halts 3 residues ahead of the CDR3 end, with the missing end drawn from the germline J gene. The genes are TRBV7-6 and TRBJ2-2, with 9 bases matching TRBD1. Germline V gene lookup returns CDR1 SGHVS and CDR2 FNYEAQ. The CDR3 consists of 17 residues. The trim removed 2 bases at V and 3 bases at J, leaving 7 bases unmatched. The sequenced part of the CDR3 DNA is TGTGCCAGCAGCTTAACAGGGGGCCTGCTTGACACCGGGGAG. It yields the protein CASSLTGGLLDTGE. The full CDR3 sequence reads CASSLTGGLLDTGELFF.

The table lists this clone with many counts. The CDR3 end lies 3 residues beyond the end of the read and is filled in from the germline J gene. The rearrangement uses TRBV20-1 and TRBJ2-1; 15 bases line up with TRBD2. The CDR3 extends over 18 amino acids. Losses at the gene ends were 1 base for V and 8 bases for J; bases not matched to a gene: 12. Germline lookup yields CDR1 DFQATT and CDR2 SNEGSKA (reference sequence). The DNA read from the CDR3 is TGCAGTGCTAGAGTGGGACTAGCGGGGGGCATTGTTGTCGATGAG. This gives the protein CSARVGLAGGIVVDE. Given in full, the CDR3 is CSARVGLAGGIVVDEQFF.

This clone was seen many times. The read halts 3 residues ahead of the CDR3 end, with the missing end drawn from the germline J gene. The rearrangement joins TRBV10-3 to TRBJ2-5; TRBD2 aligns across 9 bases. In germline, CDR1 is ENHRY, CDR2 SYGVKD. The J segment lost 0 bases and the V segment lost 0 bases, leaving 8 bases of the junction unmatched. CDR3 length: 18 amino acids. CDR3 region: CAISESEAGGMYQETQYF. The CDR3 bases that were read are TGTGCCATCAGTGAGTCTGAGGCGGGGGGGATGTACCAAGAGACC.

This clone was detected only a few times. Since a far larger clone is one base different, this is likely a read error. The CDR3 end falls 3 residues outside the read, so it is completed with the germline J gene. This rearrangement joins TRBV18 to TRBJ2-1; 8 bases are a match to TRBD2. The trim removed 6 bases at V and 4 bases at J, leaving 8 bases unmatched. Looked up from germline, CDR1 is KGHSH and CDR2 is LQKENI. This CDR3 is 15 amino acids long. The CDR3 bases that were read are TGTGCCAGCTCGTCACGAGCGGGGGATTACAATGAG. It translates to CASSSRAGDYNE. The full-length CDR3 reads as CASSSRAGDYNEQFF. The whole variable domain, filled in from reference TRBV18 and TRBJ2-1, reads NAGVMQNPRHLVRRRGQEARLRCSPMKGHSHVYWYRQLPEEGLKFMVYLQKENIIDESGMPKERFSAEFPKEGPSILRIQQVVRGDSAAYFCASSSRAGDYNEQFFGPGTRLTVL.

This clone showed up many times. The CDR3 end lies 3 residues beyond the end of the read and is filled in from the germline J gene. The chain couples TRBV2 to TRBJ2-3; no clear D gene. This CDR3 region has 11 residues. CDR1 is SNHLY and CDR2 is FYNNEI in the germline V gene. The V and J ends lost 7 bases and 6 bases respectively, with 8 bases between them. This chain's CDR3 is CASTLGDTQYF. Incomplete CDR3 DNA: TGTGCCAGCACCCTCGGGGATACG. Full variable domain (missing parts from reference TRBV2 and TRBJ2-3): EPEVTQTPSHQVTQMGQEVILRCVPISNHLYFYWYRQILGQKVEFLVSFYNNEISEKSEIFDDQFSVERPDGSNFTLKIRSTKLEDSAMYFCASTLGDTQYFGPGTRLTVL.